This T cell receptor beta chain was observed in a study of response to subunit inactivated influenza vaccine. Study-wide results and limits: Every seasonal influenza vaccination brings in few new T cells, the authors suggested.

CDR3 length equals 15 residues. V was pared by 3 bases and J by 1 base, with 6 bases of the junction left unmatched. The germline V gene encodes CDR1 DFQATT and CDR2 SNEGSKA (reference sequence). This clonotype has just a few counts. Its target is unknown. TCRdb processed the RT-PCR reads anew with MiXCR; each CDR3 protein has one entry. The sample records about 620,000 distinct CDR3 sequences, over 9.5% being singletons. Sequencing used PBMCs from blood, obtained on the day of vaccination. The gene calls are TRBV20-1 and TRBJ2-1, with 7 bases lining up with TRBD2. The sequence was obtained from a man in his fifties or sixties who received an inactivated influenza vaccine. In DNA, the CDR3 is TGCAGTGCTAGGAAACTAGCGCTATCCTACAATGAGCAGTTCTTC. Translation gives CSARKLALSYNEQFF.